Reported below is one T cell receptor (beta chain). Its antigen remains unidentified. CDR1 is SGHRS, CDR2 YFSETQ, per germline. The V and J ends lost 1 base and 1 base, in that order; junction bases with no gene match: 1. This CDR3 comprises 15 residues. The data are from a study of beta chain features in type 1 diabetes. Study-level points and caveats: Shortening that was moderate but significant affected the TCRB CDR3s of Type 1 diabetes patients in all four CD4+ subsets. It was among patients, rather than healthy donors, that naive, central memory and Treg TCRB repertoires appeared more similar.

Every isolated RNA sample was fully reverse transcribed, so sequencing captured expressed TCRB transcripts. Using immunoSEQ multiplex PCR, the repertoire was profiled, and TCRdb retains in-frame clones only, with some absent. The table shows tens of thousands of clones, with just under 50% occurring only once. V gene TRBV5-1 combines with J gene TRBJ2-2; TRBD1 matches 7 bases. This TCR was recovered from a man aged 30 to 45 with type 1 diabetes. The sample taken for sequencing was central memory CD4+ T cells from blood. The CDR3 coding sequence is TGCGCCAGCAGCTTGCAGGGGGTGAACACCGGGGAGCTGTTTTTT. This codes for CASSLQGVNTGELFF.